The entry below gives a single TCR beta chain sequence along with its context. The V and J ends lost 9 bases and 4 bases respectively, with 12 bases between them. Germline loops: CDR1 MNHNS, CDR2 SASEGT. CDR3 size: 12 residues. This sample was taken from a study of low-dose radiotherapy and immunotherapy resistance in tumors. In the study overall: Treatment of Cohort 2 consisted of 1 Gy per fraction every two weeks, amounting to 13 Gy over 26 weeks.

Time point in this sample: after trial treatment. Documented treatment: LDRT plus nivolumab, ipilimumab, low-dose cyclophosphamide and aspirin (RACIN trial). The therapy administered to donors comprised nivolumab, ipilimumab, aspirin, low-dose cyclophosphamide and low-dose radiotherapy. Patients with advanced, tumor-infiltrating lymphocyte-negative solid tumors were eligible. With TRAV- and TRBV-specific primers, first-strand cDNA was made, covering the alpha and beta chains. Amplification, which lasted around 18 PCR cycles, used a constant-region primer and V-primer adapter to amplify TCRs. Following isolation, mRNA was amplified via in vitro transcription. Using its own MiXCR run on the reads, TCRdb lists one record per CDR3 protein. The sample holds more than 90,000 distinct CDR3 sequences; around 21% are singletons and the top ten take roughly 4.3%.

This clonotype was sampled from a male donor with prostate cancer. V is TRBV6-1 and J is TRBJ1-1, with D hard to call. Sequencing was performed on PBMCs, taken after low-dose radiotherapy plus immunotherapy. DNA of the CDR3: TGTGCCAGAGTCAGCCGGAGCACTGAAGCTTTCTTT. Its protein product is CARVSRSTEAFF.